This T cell receptor (beta chain) was documented in a study of T-cell reconstitution after alpha-beta-depleted transplantation in children (dated by TCRdb to the mid-2010s). Study-wide context: Using TCR repertoire profiling, the study quantitatively followed how T-cell immune reconstitution unfolded in children after TCRalphabeta/CD19-depleted allogeneic hematopoietic cell transplantation.

Receptor libraries were prepared by PCR. The data were produced on an Illumina HiSeq 2500. To normalize quantification of the TCRbeta repertoire, the TCR libraries were built with molecular barcoding that relied on unique molecular identifiers. TCRdb reprocessing: public reads trimmed at Q25 with fastp, clones called with MiXCR, in-frame beta chains kept. For every CDR3 protein sequence, its rows merge into one entry that carries the most common genes and DNA. Counted in this sample were some 520,000 distinct CDR3 sequences; 30% to 35% of them appeared once. The ten largest clones capture 2% to 2.5% of the sample. A word on this clonotype: It has no known antigen specificity. There are no base qualities to consult, and no much larger clone falls within one base.

The germline V gene yields SQVTM for CDR1 and ANQGSEA for CDR2. The CDR3 has 14 amino acids, counting the end cysteine and phenylalanine. Only the CDR3 region is kept as DNA, spanning 42 bases read in frame from base 1. Relative to germline, V is 3 bases shorter and J is 2 bases shorter, with 14 bases between their ends. Here the chain combines TRBV29-1 and TRBJ2-7, with a weak D call of TRBD2 (7 bases match). The origin of this receptor is a human donor who donated a stem cell graft to a child with aplastic anemia. Here the sequenced sample was PBMCs from the stem cell graft donor, taken from the stem cell graft. The nucleotide sequence is given as TGCAGCGTTGATGGGGGGGGCAGTCCCTACGAGCAGTACTTC. This yields the protein CSVDGGGSPYEQYF.